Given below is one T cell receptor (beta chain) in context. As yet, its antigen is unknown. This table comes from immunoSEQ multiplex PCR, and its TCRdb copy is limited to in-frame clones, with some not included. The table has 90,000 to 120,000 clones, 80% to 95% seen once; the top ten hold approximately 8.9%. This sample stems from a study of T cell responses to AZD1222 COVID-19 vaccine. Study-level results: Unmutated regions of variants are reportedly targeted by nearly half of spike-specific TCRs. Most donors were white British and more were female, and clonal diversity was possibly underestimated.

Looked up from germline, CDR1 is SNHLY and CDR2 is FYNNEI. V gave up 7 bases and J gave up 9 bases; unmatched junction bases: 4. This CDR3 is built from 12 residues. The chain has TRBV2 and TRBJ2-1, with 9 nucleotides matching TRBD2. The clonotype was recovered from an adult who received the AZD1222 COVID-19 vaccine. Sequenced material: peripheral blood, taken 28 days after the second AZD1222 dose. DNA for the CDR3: TGTGCCAGCATGGGGACTAGCCTTGAGCAGTTCTTC. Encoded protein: CASMGTSLEQFF.